The clone carrying this T cell receptor beta chain appeared a few times. This CDR3 region has 13 residues. V was cut by 2 bases and J by 2 bases, with 6 bases left in between. From germline, CDR1 is MNHEY and CDR2 SMNVEV (reference sequence). Data came from immunoSEQ multiplex PCR; TCRdb stores just in-frame clones and leaves some out. The table lists about 250,000 clones, 70% to 85% of them singletons. The data stem from a study of blood T cell repertoires in COVID-19. Study-wide background: COVID-19 samples collected from the United States, Italy and Spain covered acute and convalescent phases.

The TCR was taken from a man older than 75 with acute or convalescent COVID-19. The chain couples TRBV27 to TRBJ1-1; D possibly corresponds to TRBD1 (6 bases). Sequencing used peripheral blood. This chain's CDR3 is CASSLGGNTEAFF. CDR3 nucleotides: TGTGCCAGCAGTTTAGGGGGCAACACTGAAGCTTTCTTT.